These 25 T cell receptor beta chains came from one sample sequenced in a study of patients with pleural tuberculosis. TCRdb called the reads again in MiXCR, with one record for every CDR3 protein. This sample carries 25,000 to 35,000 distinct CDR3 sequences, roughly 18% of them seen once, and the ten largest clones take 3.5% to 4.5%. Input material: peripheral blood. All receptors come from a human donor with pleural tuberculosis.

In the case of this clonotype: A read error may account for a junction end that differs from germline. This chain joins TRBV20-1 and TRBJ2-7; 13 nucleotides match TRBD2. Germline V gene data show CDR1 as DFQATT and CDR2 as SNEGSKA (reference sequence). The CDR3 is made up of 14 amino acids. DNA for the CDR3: TGCAGTGCTAGGCCGGGACTAGCGGGATACGATCAGTACTTC. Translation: CSARPGLAGYDQYF.

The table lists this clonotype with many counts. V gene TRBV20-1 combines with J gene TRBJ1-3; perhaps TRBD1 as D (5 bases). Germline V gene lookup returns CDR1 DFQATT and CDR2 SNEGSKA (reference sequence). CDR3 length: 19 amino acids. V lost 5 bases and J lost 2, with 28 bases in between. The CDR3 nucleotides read TGCAGTGCTGTCGCCCCTGCTCGGAGGACGGCGACAGCTGGAAACACCATATATTTT. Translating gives CSAVAPARRTATAGNTIYF.

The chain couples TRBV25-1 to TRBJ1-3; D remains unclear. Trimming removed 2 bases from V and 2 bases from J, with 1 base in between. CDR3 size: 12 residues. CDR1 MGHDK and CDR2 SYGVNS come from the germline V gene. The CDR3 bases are TGTGCCAGCAGTGAAACTGGAAACACCATATATTTT. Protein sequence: CASSETGNTIYF. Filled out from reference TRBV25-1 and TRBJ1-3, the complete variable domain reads EADIYQTPRYLVIGTGKKITLECSQTMGHDKMYWYQQDPGMELHLIHYSYGVNSTEKGDLSSESTVSRIRTEHFPLTLESARPSHTSQYLCASSETGNTIYFGEGSWLTVV.

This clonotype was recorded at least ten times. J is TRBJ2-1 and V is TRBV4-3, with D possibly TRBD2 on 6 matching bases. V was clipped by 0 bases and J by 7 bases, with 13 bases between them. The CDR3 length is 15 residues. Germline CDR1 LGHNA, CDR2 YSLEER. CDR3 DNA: TGCGCCAGCAGCCAAGAATCGAAGACTAGGAATGAGCAGTTCTTC. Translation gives CASSQESKTRNEQFF.

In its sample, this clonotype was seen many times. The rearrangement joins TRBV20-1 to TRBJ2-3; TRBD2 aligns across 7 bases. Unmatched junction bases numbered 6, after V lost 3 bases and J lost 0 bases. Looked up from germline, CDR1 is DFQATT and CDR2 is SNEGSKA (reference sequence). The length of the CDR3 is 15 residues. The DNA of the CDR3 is TGCAGTGCTAGCAGGGTGGGGGGGAGCACAGATACGCAGTATTTT. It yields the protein CSASRVGGSTDTQYF.

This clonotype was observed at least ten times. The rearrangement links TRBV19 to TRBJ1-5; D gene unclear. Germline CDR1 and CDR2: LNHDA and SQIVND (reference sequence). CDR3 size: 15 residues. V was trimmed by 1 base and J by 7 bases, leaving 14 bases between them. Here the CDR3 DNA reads TGTGCCAGTAGTATAGCCCGGTACTACCGGCAGCCCCAGCATTTT. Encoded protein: CASSIARYYRQPQHF.

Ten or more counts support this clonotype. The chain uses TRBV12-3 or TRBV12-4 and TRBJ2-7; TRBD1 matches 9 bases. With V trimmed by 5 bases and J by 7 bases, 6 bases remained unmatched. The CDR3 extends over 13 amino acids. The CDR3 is CASSTGQGGEQYF. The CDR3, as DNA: TGTGCCAGCAGTACGGGACAGGGAGGTGAGCAGTACTTC.

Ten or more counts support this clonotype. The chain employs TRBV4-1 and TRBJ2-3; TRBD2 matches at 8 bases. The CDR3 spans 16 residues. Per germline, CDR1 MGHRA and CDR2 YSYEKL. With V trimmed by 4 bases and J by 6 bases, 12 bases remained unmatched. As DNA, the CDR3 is TGCGCCAGCAGCCCAGCTGGCGGGAGGCCCGTCGATACGCAGTATTTT. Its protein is CASSPAGGRPVDTQYF.

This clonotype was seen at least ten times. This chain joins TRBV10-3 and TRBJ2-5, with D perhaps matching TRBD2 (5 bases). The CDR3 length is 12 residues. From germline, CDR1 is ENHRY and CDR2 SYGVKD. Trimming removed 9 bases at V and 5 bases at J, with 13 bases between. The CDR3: CAIGVSVETQYF. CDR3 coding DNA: TGTGCCATTGGGGTTAGCGTGGAGACCCAGTACTTC.

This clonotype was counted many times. The CDR3 region is CASRDLSPGIPNANVLTF. DNA of the CDR3: TGTGCCAGCAGGGATCTTAGCCCTGGAATACCTAACGCCAACGTCCTGACTTTC. The V and J genes are TRBV7-9 and TRBJ2-6; D remains unclear. This CDR3 has 18 residues. Trimming took 6 bases from V and 7 from J, leaving 25 bases between them. Germline loops: CDR1 SEHNR, CDR2 FQNEAQ (reference sequence).

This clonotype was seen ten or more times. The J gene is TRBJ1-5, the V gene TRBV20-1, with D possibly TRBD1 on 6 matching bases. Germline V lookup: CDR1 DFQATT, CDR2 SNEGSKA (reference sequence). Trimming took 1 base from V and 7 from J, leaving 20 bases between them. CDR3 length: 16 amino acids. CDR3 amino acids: CSARVQRLPQGQPQHF. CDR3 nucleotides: TGCAGTGCTAGAGTACAAAGGTTGCCCCAGGGGCAGCCCCAGCATTTT.

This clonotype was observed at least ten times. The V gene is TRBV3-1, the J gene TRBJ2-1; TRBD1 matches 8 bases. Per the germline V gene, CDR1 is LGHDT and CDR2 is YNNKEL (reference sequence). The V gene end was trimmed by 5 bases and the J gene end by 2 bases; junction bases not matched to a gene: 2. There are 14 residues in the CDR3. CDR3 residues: CASSKTGAYNEQFF. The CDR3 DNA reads TGTGCCAGCAGCAAGACAGGGGCCTACAATGAGCAGTTCTTC.

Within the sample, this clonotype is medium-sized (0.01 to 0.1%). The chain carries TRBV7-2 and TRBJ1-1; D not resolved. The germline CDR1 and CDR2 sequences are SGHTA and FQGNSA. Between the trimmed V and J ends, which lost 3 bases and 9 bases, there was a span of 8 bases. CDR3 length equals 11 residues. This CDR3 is CASSFGVQAFF. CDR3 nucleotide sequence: TGTGCCAGCAGCTTCGGGGTTCAAGCTTTCTTT.

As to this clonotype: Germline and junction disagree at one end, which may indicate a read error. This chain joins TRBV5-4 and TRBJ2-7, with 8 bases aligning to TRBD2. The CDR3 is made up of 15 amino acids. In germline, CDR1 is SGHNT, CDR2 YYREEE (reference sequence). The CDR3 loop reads CAISLSGLADYEQYF. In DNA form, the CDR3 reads TGTGCCATCAGCTTGTCCGGACTAGCAGACTACGAGCAGTACTTC.

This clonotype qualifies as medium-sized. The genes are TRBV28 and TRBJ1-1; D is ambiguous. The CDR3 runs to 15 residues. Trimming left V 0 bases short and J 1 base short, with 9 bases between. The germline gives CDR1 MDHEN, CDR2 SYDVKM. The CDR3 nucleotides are TGTGCCAGCAGTTTATGGAGTAGTGGGAACACTGAAGCTTTCTTT. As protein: CASSLWSSGNTEAFF.

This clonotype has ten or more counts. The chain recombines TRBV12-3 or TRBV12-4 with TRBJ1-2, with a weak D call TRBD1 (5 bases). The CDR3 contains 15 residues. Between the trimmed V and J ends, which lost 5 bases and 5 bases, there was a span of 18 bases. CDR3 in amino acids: CASSTYQGAEYGYTF. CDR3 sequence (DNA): TGTGCCAGCAGTACCTATCAGGGAGCCGAGTATGGCTACACCTTC.

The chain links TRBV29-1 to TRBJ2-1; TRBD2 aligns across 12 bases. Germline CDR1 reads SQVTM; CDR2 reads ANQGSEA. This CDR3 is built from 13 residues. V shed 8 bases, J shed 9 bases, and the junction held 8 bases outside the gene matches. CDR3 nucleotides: TGCAGCCTAGGACTAGCGGGAAGGCCTGAGCAGTTCTTC. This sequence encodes CSLGLAGRPEQFF.

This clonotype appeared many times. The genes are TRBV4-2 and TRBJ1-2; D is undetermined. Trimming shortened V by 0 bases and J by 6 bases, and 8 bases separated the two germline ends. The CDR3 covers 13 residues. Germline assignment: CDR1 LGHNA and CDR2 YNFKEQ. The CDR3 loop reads CASSQEATDGYTF. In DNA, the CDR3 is TGTGCCAGCAGCCAAGAGGCCACGGATGGCTACACCTTC.

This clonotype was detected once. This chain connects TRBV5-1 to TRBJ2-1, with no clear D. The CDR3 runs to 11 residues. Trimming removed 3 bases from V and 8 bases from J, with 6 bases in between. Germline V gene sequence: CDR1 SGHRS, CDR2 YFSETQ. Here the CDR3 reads CASSWCDEQFF. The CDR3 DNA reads TGCGCCAGCAGCTGGTGCGATGAGCAGTTCTTC.

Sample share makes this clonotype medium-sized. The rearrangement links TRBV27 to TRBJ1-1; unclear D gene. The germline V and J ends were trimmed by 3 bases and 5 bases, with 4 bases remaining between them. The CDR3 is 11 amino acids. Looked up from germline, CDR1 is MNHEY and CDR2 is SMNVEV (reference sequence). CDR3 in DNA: TGTGCCAGCAGTTTTGGGACTGAAGCTTTCTTT. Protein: CASSFGTEAFF.

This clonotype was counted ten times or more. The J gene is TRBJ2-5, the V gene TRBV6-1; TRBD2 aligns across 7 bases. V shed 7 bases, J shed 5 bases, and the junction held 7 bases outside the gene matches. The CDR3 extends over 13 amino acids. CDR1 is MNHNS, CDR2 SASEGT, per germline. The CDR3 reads CASNPDGGETQYF. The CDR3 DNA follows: TGTGCCAGCAACCCGGACGGGGGGGAGACCCAGTACTTC.

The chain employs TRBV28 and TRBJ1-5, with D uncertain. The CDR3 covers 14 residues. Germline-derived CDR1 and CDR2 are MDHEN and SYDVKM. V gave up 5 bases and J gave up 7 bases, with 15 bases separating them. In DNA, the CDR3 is TGTGCCAGCAGTCCCAGTCGGGTTGAACAGCCCCAGCATTTT. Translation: CASSPSRVEQPQHF.

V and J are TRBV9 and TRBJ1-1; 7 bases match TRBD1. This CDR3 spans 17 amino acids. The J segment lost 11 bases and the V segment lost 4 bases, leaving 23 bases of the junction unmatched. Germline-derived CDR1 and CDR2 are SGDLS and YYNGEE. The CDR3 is CASSSSAGRQGESGAFF. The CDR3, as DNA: TGTGCCAGCAGCTCCTCAGCCGGAAGACAGGGAGAATCAGGGGCTTTCTTT. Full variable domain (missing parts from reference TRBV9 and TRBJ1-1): DSGVTQTPKHLITATGQRVTLRCSPRSGDLSVYWYQQSLDQGLQFLIQYYNGEERAKGNILERFSAQQFPDLHSELNLSSLELGDSALYFCASSSSAGRQGESGAFFGQGTRLTVV.

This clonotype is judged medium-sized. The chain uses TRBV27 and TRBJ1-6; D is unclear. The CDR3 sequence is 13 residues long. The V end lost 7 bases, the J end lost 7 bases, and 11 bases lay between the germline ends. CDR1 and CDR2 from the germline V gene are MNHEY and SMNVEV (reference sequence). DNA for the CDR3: TGTGCCAGCAACCCAGGTGGGAATTCACCCCTCCACTTT. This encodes CASNPGGNSPLHF.

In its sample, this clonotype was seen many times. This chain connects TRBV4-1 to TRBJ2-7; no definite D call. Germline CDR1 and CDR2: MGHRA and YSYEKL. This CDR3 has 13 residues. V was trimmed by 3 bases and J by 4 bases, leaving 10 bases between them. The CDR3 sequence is CASSHQTAYEQYF. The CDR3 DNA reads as TGCGCCAGCAGCCACCAAACAGCGTACGAGCAGTACTTC.